The 6 T cell receptor beta chains below come from one sample, sequenced in a study of monozygotic twins with inflammatory bowel disease. Reanalyzing the 5' RACE reads, TCRdb keeps one entry per CDR3 protein, without DNA. This sample contains more than 350,000 distinct CDR3 sequences. Sample: blood. The source of these receptors is a human donor with ulcerative colitis or Crohn's disease, or a healthy co-twin of an affected twin (not recorded which).

The chain recombines TRBV4-1 with TRBJ2-1; TCRdb outputs TRBD2, but without DNA this stays unchecked. CDR1 and CDR2 (germline): MGHRA, YSYEKL. The CDR3 is 17 residues long. The CDR3 loop reads CASSQDAGGPIYNEQFF.

This rearrangement joins TRBV25-1 to TRBJ2-2. The germline gives CDR1 MGHDK, CDR2 SYGVNS. This CDR3 comprises 15 residues. The CDR3 is CASSEVIGDTGELFF.

This chain uses TRBV5-4 with TRBJ2-1; TCRdb selects TRBD2, and the lack of DNA leaves this call unchecked. CDR3 length: 16 amino acids. Per germline, CDR1 SGHNT and CDR2 YYREEE (reference sequence). The chain's CDR3 is CASTTVGGSSYNEQFF.

The chain has TRBV10-3 and TRBJ2-3; the D call from TCRdb, TRBD2, cannot be confirmed without DNA. From germline, CDR1 is ENHRY and CDR2 SYGVKD. The CDR3 covers 16 residues. This CDR3 reads CAISARTSGNTDTQYF.

This chain uses TRBV6-1 with TRBJ1-2; absent DNA, TCRdb's TRBD1 call cannot be checked. The CDR3 is 15 residues long. CDR1 is MNHNS, CDR2 SASEGT, per germline. The CDR3 here is CASSHGAGENYGYTF.

V usage is TRBV6-5 and J usage is TRBJ1-4; with no DNA, the TCRdb D assignment of TRBD1 cannot be verified. Germline CDR1 and CDR2: MNHEY and SVGAGI. CDR3 length equals 13 residues. CDR3 sequence reads: CASSYGQGAKLFF.